This T cell receptor beta chain was recorded in a study of regulatory T cells in long-lasting Graves disease. Study findings and constraints: Persistent patients shared more public clonotypes (roughly 2,800) than new patients (approximately 970). Persistent disease showed a preference for TRBV28, TRBJ1-2 and TRBJ2-5. With a small sample size, accuracy may have been reduced.

CDR3-region Arm-PCR and iRepertoire HTBI primers produced the TCR beta libraries. One entry per CDR3 protein, called by TCRdb with MiXCR from the multiplex PCR reads. The table lists 300,000 to 400,000 distinct CDR3 sequences, 20% of them singletons. The time point here: persistent/refractory GD, antithyroid drugs over 5 years with positive TRAb. With RNA extracted from PBMCs as input, the TCR library was made. The CDR3 length is 15 residues. V lost 0 bases, J lost 2 bases, and 6 bases stayed unmatched. From germline, CDR1 is DFQATT and CDR2 SNEGSKA (reference sequence). This clonotype was seen only a few times. Its antigen is unidentified.

This receptor was taken from a female donor with Graves disease. The rearrangement uses TRBV20-1 and TRBJ2-7; the match to TRBD2 covers 8 bases. Material: peripheral blood mononuclear cells (PBMCs), obtained when the disease was refractory, from a patient treated with antithyroid drugs. The DNA for the CDR3 is TGCAGTGCTAGAGATCGGGGGGGAGGCGCCTACGAGCAGTACTTC. Protein product: CSARDRGGGAYEQYF.